What follows are 19 T cell receptor beta chains derived from one specimen sequenced in a study of cytomegalovirus exposure and HLA in healthy donors. It was with 60 Vbeta and 13 Jbeta primers that the PCR ran. Assay: immunoSEQ multiplex PCR; the TCRdb copy retains only in-frame clones and omits some. The table has about 130,000 clones, around 69% seen once. Sequences were obtained from PBMCs. The origin of the receptors is a human donor in good health.

The chain uses TRBV30 and TRBJ1-2; D may be TRBD1 (6 bases). Germline CDR1 is GTSNPN and CDR2 is SVGIG (reference sequence). V was shortened by 4 bases and J by 0 bases, with 15 bases between the two germline ends. CDR3 size: 15 residues. The DNA of the CDR3 is TGTGCCTGGAATCCCCAGGGGTCCACTAACTATGGCTACACCTTC. Translated, it gives CAWNPQGSTNYGYTF. The full variable domain, completed using reference TRBV30 and TRBJ1-2, is SQTIHQWPATLVQPVGSPLSLECTVEGTSNPNLYWYRQAAGRGLQLLFYSVGIGQISSEVPQNLSASRPQDRQFILSSKKLLLSDSGFYLCAWNPQGSTNYGYTFGSGTRLTVV.

The J gene is TRBJ1-2, the V gene TRBV27; 9 bases fit TRBD1. After removal of 5 bases from V and 1 base from J, the junction contained 2 bases not matched to a gene. Germline values: CDR1 MNHEY, CDR2 SMNVEV (reference sequence). CDR3 length: 14 amino acids. DNA of the CDR3: TGTGCCAGCAGTGTGACAGGGGGTAACTATGGCTACACCTTC. This sequence encodes CASSVTGGNYGYTF.

CDR3 sequence: CASSLGVTGSPTIGGYTF. CDR3 DNA sequence: TGTGCCAGCAGTTTGGGGGTGACAGGGTCCCCCACTATAGGTGGCTACACCTTC. The chain has TRBV28 and TRBJ1-2; 7 bases match TRBD1. Trimming took 3 bases from V and 7 from J; bases not matched to a gene: 20. The CDR3 is 18 amino acids. Germline values: CDR1 MDHEN, CDR2 SYDVKM.

V is TRBV7-9 and J is TRBJ2-1; D gene ambiguous. Between the trimmed V and J ends, which lost 8 bases and 4 bases, there was a span of 15 bases. The CDR3 is 14 amino acids. Per germline, CDR1 SEHNR and CDR2 FQNEAQ (reference sequence). DNA of the CDR3: TGTGCCAGCTCCCCCGATGGTAGTTACAATGAGCAGTTCTTC. Amino acid sequence: CASSPDGSYNEQFF.

This chain links TRBV9 with TRBJ1-2; no firm D call. The CDR3 length is 14 residues. The V gene lost 0 bases and the J gene lost 1 base, with 7 bases spanning the gap. The germline CDR1 and CDR2 sequences are SGDLS and YYNGEE. The CDR3 coding sequence is TGTGCCAGCAGCGTAGACAGTCTTAACTATGGCTACACCTTC. Amino acid sequence: CASSVDSLNYGYTF.

This clone turned up a few times. J is TRBJ2-1 and V is TRBV29-1, with D unclear. CDR3 length: 11 residues. The V end lost 4 bases, the J end lost 9 bases, and 10 bases lay between the germline ends. Germline V CDR1 and CDR2: SQVTM, ANQGSEA. The CDR3 DNA reads as TGCAGCGTTGTTGTCCCTAGTGAGCAGTTCTTC. This translates into CSVVVPSEQFF.

This chain uses TRBV7-9 with TRBJ2-1; 10 bases fit TRBD1. The junction had 5 bases not matched to a gene; V was cut back by 1 base and J by 5 bases. The germline gives CDR1 SEHNR, CDR2 FQNEAQ (reference sequence). The CDR3 loop spans 16 amino acids. The CDR3 reads CASSLELGQGDNEQFF. CDR3 in DNA: TGTGCCAGCAGCTTAGAGTTAGGACAGGGGGACAATGAGCAGTTCTTC.

This clone showed up just a few times. The chain is built from TRBV9 and TRBJ2-1, with TRBD2 as a possible D gene (6 bases). Germline CDR1 is SGDLS and CDR2 is YYNGEE. With 2 bases removed from V and 2 bases from J, the gap between germline ends came to 11 bases. The CDR3 sequence is 15 residues long. CDR3 amino acids: CASSVSGETYNEQFF. Written as DNA, the CDR3 is TGTGCCAGCAGCGTTAGCGGAGAAACCTACAATGAGCAGTTCTTC.

The CDR3 DNA reads TGTGCCAGCAGCTTGGGGGGACTAGCCGTAGATACGCAGTATTTT. Translating it yields CASSLGGLAVDTQYF. The J gene is TRBJ2-3, the V gene TRBV7-2, with 9 bases aligning to TRBD2. V was pared by 3 bases and J by 5 bases, with 6 bases of the junction left unmatched. Germline CDR1 is SGHTA and CDR2 is FQGNSA. This CDR3 is 15 amino acids long. Filled out from reference TRBV7-2 and TRBJ2-3, the complete variable domain reads GAGVSQSPSNKVTEKGKDVELRCDPISGHTALYWYRQSLGQGLEFLIYFQGNSAPDKSGLPSDRFSAERTGGSVSTLTIQRTQQEDSAVYLCASSLGGLAVDTQYFGPGTRLTVL.

This rearrangement joins TRBV6-5 to TRBJ2-5; 9 bases fit TRBD1. The CDR3 is 13 amino acids. V dropped 8 bases and J dropped 5; count of bases not matched to a gene: 6. In germline, CDR1 is MNHEY, CDR2 SVGAGI. In nucleotides, the CDR3 is TGTGCCAGCGGGACAGGGTCATTGGAGACCCAGTACTTC. Translating gives CASGTGSLETQYF.

The rearrangement joins TRBV9 to TRBJ1-2; D gene unclear. Germline loops: CDR1 SGDLS, CDR2 YYNGEE. V lost 0 bases, J lost 5 bases, and 14 bases lay in between. The CDR3 contains 15 residues. CDR3 protein: CASSVARSSRYGYTF. The CDR3 region has the DNA TGTGCCAGCAGCGTAGCGCGGAGTTCTCGGTATGGCTACACCTTC.

The V gene is TRBV19, the J gene TRBJ2-3, with unresolved D. V was cut by 1 base and J by 2 bases, with 10 bases left in between. Germline CDR1 reads LNHDA; CDR2 reads SQIVND (reference sequence). This CDR3 is 15 amino acids long. The CDR3 DNA follows: TGTGCCAGTAGTATAGGCGGATCCCCCACAGATACGCAGTATTTT. Translated, it gives CASSIGGSPTDTQYF.

The chain combines TRBV6-5 with TRBJ1-3; D not certain. V shed 2 bases and J shed 0 bases, with 8 bases lying between them. CDR3 length equals 15 residues. The V gene's germline CDR1 is MNHEY and CDR2 SVGAGI. This CDR3 reads CASSYRGDSGNTIYF. CDR3 sequence (DNA): TGTGCCAGCAGTTACCGGGGAGACTCTGGAAACACCATATATTTT.

The chain is built from TRBV27 and TRBJ2-1, with 11 positions matching TRBD1. The CDR3 has 16 residues. In germline, CDR1 is MNHEY, CDR2 SMNVEV (reference sequence). V was pared by 7 bases and J by 4 bases, with 9 bases of the junction left unmatched. The chain's CDR3 is CASKNSGTGGYNEQFF. The CDR3 nucleotides read TGTGCCAGCAAGAACTCCGGGACAGGGGGGTACAATGAGCAGTTCTTC.

This chain joins TRBV4-1 and TRBJ2-1, with 12 bases fitting TRBD2. The germline V gene has CDR1 MGHRA and CDR2 YSYEKL. The CDR3 runs to 17 residues. V shed 1 base and J 2 bases; nucleotides not matched to a gene: 3. The CDR3 nucleotides are TGCGCCAGCAGCCAAGGGGCTAGCGGGAGGGCCTACAATGAGCAGTTCTTC. Residues: CASSQGASGRAYNEQFF.

This clone is labeled as medium-sized. The CDR3 nucleotides read TGTGCCAGCAGCTTTGGCCCCATTATTGTCACTGAAGCTTTCTTT. Protein: CASSFGPIIVTEAFF. V and J are TRBV5-4 and TRBJ1-1; D remains ambiguous. Germline V gives CDR1 SGHNT, CDR2 YYREEE (reference sequence). The length of the CDR3 is 15 residues. V lost 2 bases and J lost 4, with 15 bases in between.

The chain recombines TRBV30 with TRBJ2-7; tentative D call: TRBD1 (5 bases). This CDR3 has 11 amino acids. Trimming left V 1 base short and J 6 bases short, with 7 bases between. The germline V gene has CDR1 GTSNPN and CDR2 SVGIG (reference sequence). Here the CDR3 reads CAWSDRSEQYF. The CDR3, as DNA: TGTGCCTGGAGTGACAGGTCCGAGCAGTACTTC.

The rearrangement joins TRBV7-9 to TRBJ2-5; 11 positions agree with TRBD2. Germline trimming cut 3 bases from V and 2 bases from J; bases unmatched to any gene: 2. Germline V lookup: CDR1 SEHNR, CDR2 FQNEAQ (reference sequence). This CDR3 region has 15 residues. CDR3 region: CASSFRLAGQETQYF. As DNA, the CDR3 is TGTGCCAGCAGCTTCCGACTAGCGGGGCAAGAGACCCAGTACTTC.

This clone appeared a few times. The J gene is TRBJ2-7, the V gene TRBV7-3; maybe TRBD2 (6 bases). The V end lost 1 base, the J end lost 3 bases, and 13 bases lay between the germline ends. From germline, CDR1 is SGHTA and CDR2 FQGTGA. The CDR3 has 15 residues. CDR3 coding DNA: TGTGCCAGCAGCTTAAGTGGAGGGGTTAACTACGAGCAGTACTTC. It codes for CASSLSGGVNYEQYF.